This is a list of T cell receptor beta chains from one sample in a study of regulatory T cells in long-lasting Graves disease. A single record per CDR3 protein comes from TCRdb applying MiXCR to the multiplex PCR reads. Of about 430,000 distinct CDR3 sequences in the sample, 21% were seen once. Specimen: peripheral blood mononuclear cells (PBMCs), collected when the disease was refractory, from a patient treated with antithyroid drugs. Source of these receptors: a female donor with Graves disease. The CDR3 runs from the conserved cysteine through the conserved F or W. A D gene is named only where the DNA matches it firmly. Part of the rows lack a size; the others show once, few, many or a class for expanded clones.

clone_size	d_call	v_call	j_call	cdr3_aa	cdr3_nt
.	.	TRBV7-3	TRBJ2-7	CASSLAGQPIYEQYF	TGTGCCAGCAGCTTAGCGGGACAACCTATCTACGAGCAGTACTTC
few	TRBD2	TRBV7-6	TRBJ2-7	CASSSGLAGLGEQYF	TGTGCCAGCAGCAGCGGACTAGCGGGACTGGGGGAGCAGTACTTC
many	.	TRBV11-3	TRBJ2-2	CASSLDYRGAGGLFF	TGTGCCAGCAGCTTAGATTATCGGGGGGCCGGTGGGCTGTTTTTT
many	TRBD1	TRBV30	TRBJ2-7	CAWSPQTGAYEQYF	TGTGCCTGGAGTCCCCAGACAGGGGCCTACGAGCAGTACTTC
many	.	TRBV6-2/TRBV6-3	TRBJ1-5	CASTTVNNNQPQHF	TGTGCCAGCACAACAGTGAATAACAATCAGCCCCAGCATTTT
once	TRBD1	TRBV6-5	TRBJ1-1	CASSYGSGGEAFF	TGTGCCAGCAGTTACGGGTCAGGGGGCGAAGCTTTCTTT
.	.	TRBV20-1	TRBJ1-5	CSASRAAQPQHF	TGCAGTGCTAGTCGGGCAGCCCAGCCCCAGCATTTT
many	.	TRBV12-3/TRBV12-4	TRBJ2-5	CASSATGETQYF	TGTGCCAGCAGTGCCACAGGGGAGACCCAGTACTTC
.	TRBD2	TRBV28	TRBJ2-2	CASSLPLGLAGRTGELFF	TGTGCCAGCAGTTTACCCCTGGGACTAGCGGGACGCACCGGGGAGCTGTTTTTT
.	TRBD2	TRBV30	TRBJ2-7	CACRTSGMNEQYF	TGTGCCTGCAGGACTAGCGGGATGAACGAGCAGTACTTC
.	.	TRBV5-4	TRBJ2-5	CASSLTDQKETQYF	TGTGCCAGCAGCTTGACGGACCAGAAAGAGACCCAGTACTTC
many	TRBD1	TRBV20-1	TRBJ2-7	CSAGPGQSSSYEQYF	TGCAGTGCTGGACCGGGACAGAGTTCCTCCTACGAGCAGTACTTC
.	.	TRBV6-1	TRBJ2-6	CASSEVGGSGANVLTF	TGTGCCAGCAGTGAGGTTGGCGGGTCCGGGGCCAACGTCCTGACTTTC
many	TRBD2	TRBV2	TRBJ2-7	CASIISGRVYEQYF	TGTGCCAGCATTATTAGCGGGAGGGTCTACGAGCAGTACTTC
.	.	TRBV5-1	TRBJ2-1	CASSPPASYRQFF	TGCGCCAGCAGCCCCCCCGCTAGCTATCGCCAGTTCTTC
.	.	TRBV2	TRBJ2-1	CASSEEGIGEQFF	TGTGCCAGCAGTGAAGAGGGGATTGGTGAGCAGTTCTTC
few	.	TRBV27	TRBJ2-7	CASSLTLASQSSYEQYF	TGTGCCAGCAGTTTAACCTTGGCATCTCAGAGCTCCTACGAGCAGTACTTC
few	.	TRBV19	TRBJ2-7	CASSGAREDEQYF	TGTGCCAGTAGTGGGGCGAGAGAAGACGAGCAGTACTTC
many	.	TRBV7-2	TRBJ2-7	CASILRGGVNEQYF	TGTGCCAGCATCCTAAGGGGGGGGGTTAACGAGCAGTACTTC
many	.	TRBV15	TRBJ2-7	CATSRDRATYEQYF	TGTGCCACCAGCAGAGATCGAGCTACCTACGAGCAGTACTTC